These 32 T cell receptor beta chains were sequenced from one sample in a study of T-cell reconstitution after alpha-beta-depleted transplantation in children. Unique molecular identifiers were incorporated when the TCRbeta library was constructed. TCRdb re-called the PCR reads with MiXCR, one entry per CDR3 protein. The sample includes roughly 790,000 distinct CDR3 sequences, 16% of them seen just once. Here the sequenced sample was PBMCs, mostly from graft donor cells, taken 360 days after TCRalphabeta/CD19-depleted stem cell transplant. Receptor source: a male patient aged 10-17 years who had a stem cell transplant for acute lymphoblastic leukemia, so the T cells may come from the graft donor.

This clonotype turned up a few times. This chain links TRBV7-2 with TRBJ1-2, with a weak D call TRBD1 (5 bases). The CDR3 is made up of 14 amino acids. V lost 1 base to trimming and J lost 3 bases, with 9 bases between them. Looked up from germline, CDR1 is SGHTA and CDR2 is FQGNSA. Here the CDR3 reads CASSLGRGDYGYTF. CDR3 DNA sequence: TGTGCCAGCAGCTTAGGGCGGGGGGACTATGGCTACACCTTC. Supplemented by reference TRBV7-2 and TRBJ1-2, the full variable domain reads GAGVSQSPSNKVTEKGKDVELRCDPISGHTALYWYRQSLGQGLEFLIYFQGNSAPDKSGLPSDRFSAERTGGSVSTLTIQRTQQEDSAVYLCASSLGRGDYGYTFGSGTRLTVV.

V usage is TRBV5-1 and J usage is TRBJ2-5; 10 bases are a match to TRBD2. Losses at the gene ends were 1 base for V and 4 bases for J; bases not matched to a gene: 10. CDR3 size: 17 residues. Germline CDR1 SGHRS, CDR2 YFSETQ. The CDR3 sequence is CASSLLGLAGVGETQYF. The CDR3 nucleotides are TGCGCCAGCAGCTTGCTTGGGCTAGCGGGAGTCGGAGAGACCCAGTACTTC.

In this sample, this clonotype turned up many times. The chain employs TRBV27 and TRBJ2-1; D is possibly TRBD1 (6 bases). Germline CDR1 reads MNHEY; CDR2 reads SMNVEV (reference sequence). The CDR3 is 15 residues long. V was trimmed by 8 bases and J by 2 bases, leaving 16 bases between them. As DNA, the CDR3 is TGTGCCAGCGGGCCCCTCCGGGACACCTACAATGAGCAGTTCTTC. Translating gives CASGPLRDTYNEQFF.

The chain recombines TRBV2 with TRBJ2-1; D not resolved. The CDR3 sequence is 15 residues long. Trimming took off 6 bases at V and 6 bases at J, with 18 bases between the two ends. CDR1 and CDR2 from the germline V gene are SNHLY and FYNNEI. CDR3 coding DNA: TGTGCCAGCAGAACATCATTACTCCGGAGCAATGAGCAGTTCTTC. This sequence encodes CASRTSLLRSNEQFF.

CDR3 protein: CASSFFGLAGGGWGLNEQFF. CDR3 nucleotides: TGTGCCAGCAGCTTTTTCGGACTAGCGGGAGGTGGATGGGGCCTTAATGAGCAGTTCTTC. J is TRBJ2-1 and V is TRBV11-2; 14 positions agree with TRBD2. CDR1 SGHAT and CDR2 FQNNGV come from the germline V gene. V was clipped by 3 bases and J by 7 bases; unmatched bases: 17. The CDR3 contains 20 residues. Combining the CDR3 with reference TRBV11-2 and TRBJ2-1 gives the whole variable domain EAGVAQSPRYKIIEKRQSVAFWCNPISGHATLYWYQQILGQGPKLLIQFQNNGVVDDSQLPKDRFSAERLKGVDSTLKIQPAKLEDSAVYLCASSFFGLAGGGWGLNEQFFGPGTRLTVL.

This clonotype appeared a few times. The chain employs TRBV20-1 and TRBJ2-3, with 10 bases lining up with TRBD2. The ends lost 0 bases at V and 7 bases at J; junction bases unmatched: 16. The CDR3 runs 18 residues. Germline values: CDR1 DFQATT, CDR2 SNEGSKA (reference sequence). The CDR3 loop reads CSARDLKDLAGVRNTQYF. CDR3 coding DNA: TGCAGTGCTAGAGATTTGAAGGATCTAGCGGGAGTGAGAAATACGCAGTATTTT.

The rearrangement links TRBV5-1 to TRBJ2-7, with 11 bases aligning to TRBD1. J was trimmed by 0 bases and V by 0 bases; bases with no gene match: 2. The CDR3 is 16 amino acids. Germline V gene lookup returns CDR1 SGHRS and CDR2 YFSETQ. The CDR3 is CASSLGTGGRSYEQYF. The CDR3 DNA reads as TGCGCCAGCAGCTTGGGGACAGGGGGCCGCTCCTACGAGCAGTACTTC.

The J gene is TRBJ2-5, the V gene TRBV29-1, with D maybe TRBD1 (6 bases). The CDR3 spans 12 residues. The germline CDR1 and CDR2 sequences are SQVTM and ANQGSEA. The ends were cut back, 6 bases at V and 1 base at J, with 9 bases in the middle. The CDR3 protein is CSVGQRQETQYF. In nucleotides, the CDR3 is TGCAGCGTCGGACAGCGCCAAGAGACCCAGTACTTC.

This clonotype has a handful of counts. This chain connects TRBV27 to TRBJ2-1; the D is unclear. The CDR3 is 16 amino acids. Trimming removed 3 bases from V and 2 bases from J, with 14 bases in between. CDR1 is MNHEY, CDR2 SMNVEV, per germline (reference sequence). The CDR3 DNA reads TGTGCCAGCAGTTTTTTAGGCGGAATGACCTACAATGAGCAGTTCTTC. Its protein product is CASSFLGGMTYNEQFF.

The sample holds a few counts of this clonotype. The chain combines TRBV29-1 with TRBJ2-7; TRBD1 matches 9 bases. Germline lookup yields CDR1 SQVTM and CDR2 ANQGSEA. V gave up 7 bases and J gave up 3 bases; unmatched junction bases: 7. CDR3 length equals 13 residues. CDR3 region: CSGPPGQGYEQYF. The CDR3 DNA reads TGCAGCGGTCCACCGGGACAGGGCTACGAGCAGTACTTC.

This clonotype was seen more than once but under ten times. J is TRBJ2-2 and V is TRBV25-1; D remains unclear. CDR1 MGHDK and CDR2 SYGVNS come from the germline V gene. The CDR3 length is 13 residues. V gave up 1 base and J gave up 0 bases, with 0 bases separating them. CDR3 in DNA: TGTGCCAGCAGTGAATCGAACACCGGGGAGCTGTTTTTT. Protein product: CASSESNTGELFF. The full variable domain, completed using reference TRBV25-1 and TRBJ2-2, is EADIYQTPRYLVIGTGKKITLECSQTMGHDKMYWYQQDPGMELHLIHYSYGVNSTEKGDLSSESTVSRIRTEHFPLTLESARPSHTSQYLCASSESNTGELFFGEGSRLTVL.

This clonotype was observed a few times. The chain combines TRBV5-1 with TRBJ2-1, with 9 bases that match TRBD2. The junction had 7 bases not matched to a gene; V was cut back by 0 bases and J by 6 bases. The CDR3 consists of 16 residues. Germline CDR1 SGHRS, CDR2 YFSETQ. CDR3 protein: CASSLALAGGGNEQFF. The CDR3 DNA follows: TGCGCCAGCAGCTTGGCCCTCGCGGGAGGGGGCAATGAGCAGTTCTTC. The full variable domain, with the rest looked up from reference TRBV5-1 and TRBJ2-1, is KAGVTQTPRYLIKTRGQQVTLSCSPISGHRSVSWYQQTPGQGLQFLFEYFSETQRNKGNFPGRFSGRQFSNSRSEMNVSTLELGDSALYLCASSLALAGGGNEQFFGPGTRLTVL.

This clonotype showed up many times. The CDR3 DNA sequence: TGCAGTGCTAGATCTGGGGACAGCGGTTCCTACGAGCAGTACTTC. Translated: CSARSGDSGSYEQYF. The gene calls are TRBV20-1 and TRBJ2-7; 7 bases fit TRBD1. Germline loops: CDR1 DFQATT, CDR2 SNEGSKA (reference sequence). V gave up 2 bases and J gave up 1 base; unmatched junction bases: 8. CDR3 length: 15 residues.

This clonotype was detected once. Germline and junction disagree at one end, which may indicate a read error. J is TRBJ1-5 and V is TRBV12-3 or TRBV12-4; TRBD1 matches 8 bases. This CDR3 has 15 residues. DNA for the CDR3: TGTGCCAGCAGCACGACAGGGGATAGCAATCAGCCCGAGCATTTT. Translated, it gives CASSTTGDSNQPEHF.

The genes are TRBV29-1 and TRBJ1-3; D call uncertain. Looked up from germline, CDR1 is SQVTM and CDR2 is ANQGSEA. This CDR3 comprises 13 residues. V gave up 2 bases and J gave up 0 bases, with 5 bases separating them. This chain's CDR3 is CSVEHSSGNTIYF. The CDR3 DNA sequence: TGCAGCGTTGAACACAGCTCTGGAAACACCATATATTTT.

This clonotype has just a few counts. V and J are TRBV5-4 and TRBJ2-7, with 9 positions matching TRBD2. J gave up 6 bases and V 0 bases, and 25 bases lay outside the gene matches. Germline loops: CDR1 SGHNT, CDR2 YYREEE (reference sequence). The CDR3 consists of 21 residues. The CDR3 here is CASSLGQPSYAGGPYPREQYF. CDR3 nucleotides: TGTGCCAGCAGCTTGGGGCAGCCGTCTTATGCGGGAGGGCCCTACCCTCGCGAGCAGTACTTC. Combining the CDR3 with reference TRBV5-4 and TRBJ2-7 gives the whole variable domain ETGVTQSPTHLIKTRGQQVTLRCSSQSGHNTVSWYQQALGQGPQFIFQYYREEENGRGNFPPRFSGLQFPNYSSELNVNALELDDSALYLCASSLGQPSYAGGPYPREQYFGPGTRLTVT.

In this sample, this clonotype turned up a few times. The chain has TRBV7-6 and TRBJ2-3; D not certain. The CDR3 runs 13 residues. Germline values: CDR1 SGHVS, CDR2 FNYEAQ. V was shortened by 1 base and J by 7 bases, with 9 bases between the two germline ends. CDR3 sequence reads: CASSLGQVYTQYF. Written as DNA, the CDR3 is TGTGCCAGCAGCTTAGGCCAGGTTTATACGCAGTATTTT.

This clonotype has only a few counts. The chain carries TRBV9 and TRBJ1-2; TRBD1 might be the D (6 bases). This CDR3 region has 14 residues. V was trimmed by 0 bases and J by 4 bases, leaving 10 bases between them. Germline V gene sequence: CDR1 SGDLS, CDR2 YYNGEE. The CDR3 region is CASSVATGPYGYTF. CDR3 DNA: TGTGCCAGCAGCGTAGCCACAGGGCCCTATGGCTACACCTTC.

This rearrangement joins TRBV12-3 or TRBV12-4 to TRBJ2-5; TRBD2 might be the D (6 bases). Trimming took 0 bases from V and 5 from J, leaving 16 bases between them. This CDR3 is built from 16 residues. In nucleotides, the CDR3 is TGTGCCAGCAGTTTAGCCCTCTCGGGAGCGGGTGAGACCCAGTACTTC. Translated: CASSLALSGAGETQYF.

Only a few counts were recorded for this clonotype. The chain employs TRBV6-6 and TRBJ2-1, with D perhaps given as TRBD1 or TRBD2 (6 bases each). Germline CDR1 is MNHNY and CDR2 is SVGAGI (reference sequence). This CDR3 has 13 amino acids. V lost 7 bases and J 10 bases, leaving 17 bases between the germline ends. CDR3 coding DNA: TGTGCCAGCAAGGGGGACATAAGCGGGGAGCAGTTCTTC. Residues: CASKGDISGEQFF.

This clonotype appeared a few times. As DNA, the CDR3 is TGTGCCAGCAGTTTACGACAGGGTGCCCACAATGAGCAGTTCTTC. The encoded protein is CASSLRQGAHNEQFF. The chain carries TRBV27 and TRBJ2-1; 7 bases agree with TRBD1. Unmatched junction bases numbered 6, after V lost 2 bases and J lost 5 bases. Germline assignment: CDR1 MNHEY and CDR2 SMNVEV (reference sequence). The CDR3 is 15 residues long.

This clonotype was observed a few times. V is TRBV20-1 and J is TRBJ2-7, with 14 bases that match TRBD2. Per the germline V gene, CDR1 is DFQATT and CDR2 is SNEGSKA (reference sequence). Losses at the gene ends were 5 bases for V and 0 bases for J; bases not matched to a gene: 6. CDR3 length equals 16 residues. CDR3 sequence reads: CSALGLAGGPSYEQYF. CDR3 DNA: TGCAGTGCTTTAGGACTAGCGGGAGGTCCCTCCTACGAGCAGTACTTC.

This clonotype was detected a few times. The chain employs TRBV4-1 and TRBJ2-1; D is undetermined. Germline CDR1 reads MGHRA; CDR2 reads YSYEKL. V was pared by 1 base and J by 4 bases, with 17 bases between. The CDR3 spans 17 residues. Written as DNA, the CDR3 is TGCGCCAGCAGCCAAGGGATGGCCCTAGACCCATACAATGAGCAGTTCTTC. This sequence encodes CASSQGMALDPYNEQFF.

This clonotype was observed at least ten times. The genes are TRBV5-1 and TRBJ2-4; D not certain. The CDR3 contains 15 residues. Germline-derived CDR1 and CDR2 are SGHRS and YFSETQ. The ends were cut back, 0 bases at V and 7 bases at J, with 14 bases in the middle. The CDR3 sequence is CASSLGARMGNIQYF. Here the CDR3 DNA reads TGCGCCAGCAGCTTGGGGGCTAGGATGGGGAACATTCAGTACTTC.

This clonotype has just a few counts. CDR3: CASSLSGRAANTDTQYF. Written as DNA, the CDR3 is TGTGCCAGCAGTTTGAGCGGGAGGGCCGCAAACACAGATACGCAGTATTTT. This chain uses TRBV12-3 or TRBV12-4 with TRBJ2-3; 10 positions match TRBD2. V shed 3 bases, J shed 2 bases, and the junction held 8 bases outside the gene matches. The CDR3 is made up of 17 amino acids.

Of note for this clonotype: The CDR3 does not end in the conserved phenylalanine or tryptophan, so this is likely a read error. V usage is TRBV7-8 and J usage is TRBJ1-2; 9 nucleotides agree with TRBD1. CDR1 SGHVS and CDR2 FQNEAQ come from the germline V gene. The CDR3 runs 16 residues. V shed 0 bases and J 8 bases; nucleotides not matched to a gene: 10. CDR3 DNA sequence: TGTGCCAGCAGCTTAGCGGGTGGACAGGGGACTCGGGGCTACACCTGC. Protein sequence: CASSLAGGQGTRGYTC.

The chain is built from TRBV6-4 and TRBJ2-6; D is possibly TRBD2 (5 bases). Per the germline V gene, CDR1 is MRHNA and CDR2 is SNTAGT. This CDR3 contains 13 residues. Trimming removed 6 bases from V and 9 bases from J, with 12 bases in between. CDR3 coding DNA: TGTGCCAGCAGCCCGGCAGAGGGCAACGTCCTGACTTTC. Protein product: CASSPAEGNVLTF.

This clonotype was counted only a few times. The J gene is TRBJ2-5, the V gene TRBV4-1, with 13 bases matching TRBD2. From germline, CDR1 is MGHRA and CDR2 YSYEKL. J gave up 2 bases and V 6 bases, and 15 bases lay outside the gene matches. This CDR3 is 19 amino acids long. CDR3 in DNA: TGCGCCAGCAGAAATTCCGGGACTAGCGGGAAGGGGGCTCAAGAGACCCAGTACTTC. Translating it yields CASRNSGTSGKGAQETQYF.

The CDR3 sequence is CSALGGGTVSYEQYF. CDR3 nucleotides: TGCAGTGCCCTAGGGGGAGGGACAGTCTCCTACGAGCAGTACTTC. V is TRBV20-1 and J is TRBJ2-7; D is possibly TRBD1 or TRBD2 (7 bases each). The CDR3 has 15 amino acids. V was pared by 6 bases and J by 0 bases, with 18 bases between. In germline, CDR1 is DFQATT, CDR2 SNEGSKA (reference sequence).

The chain combines TRBV6-2 or TRBV6-3 with TRBJ2-2; D perhaps matches TRBD2 (5 bases). Germline V gives CDR1 MNHEY, CDR2 SVGEGT. The CDR3 sequence is 15 residues long. Trimming removed 7 bases at V and 2 bases at J, with 14 bases between. The chain's CDR3 is CASNSLVRNTGELFF. CDR3 nucleotides: TGTGCCAGCAATTCACTAGTACGTAACACCGGGGAGCTGTTTTTT.

Concerning this clonotype: The conserved phenylalanine or tryptophan normally closing the CDR3 is absent here, so this likely arose from a read error. This chain uses TRBV29-1 with TRBJ2-1; 14 bases are shared with TRBD2. V trimming: 6 bases; J trimming: 0 bases; junction bases outside the gene matches: 10. The CDR3 consists of 18 residues. Germline CDR1 SQVTM, CDR2 ANQGSEA. This chain's CDR3 is CSVYGGLAGGPSYNEQFI. The CDR3 DNA sequence: TGCAGCGTATACGGAGGACTAGCGGGAGGACCCTCCTACAATGAGCAGTTCATC.

This clonotype has only a few counts. V gene TRBV19 combines with J gene TRBJ2-3; D unresolved. This CDR3 spans 16 amino acids. V was trimmed by 7 bases and J by 3 bases, leaving 20 bases between them. Looked up from germline, CDR1 is LNHDA and CDR2 is SQIVND (reference sequence). The CDR3 sequence: CASKWQSAVGTDTQYF. The CDR3 coding sequence is TGTGCCAGTAAGTGGCAGTCCGCCGTGGGAACAGATACGCAGTATTTT.